A selection of T cell receptor beta chains follows, all from one sample in a study of cytomegalovirus exposure and HLA in healthy donors. The protocol was immunoSEQ multiplex PCR, while the TCRdb copy is restricted to in-frame clones and leaves out a portion. The profile covers under 75,000 clones, with roughly 94% appearing a single time and 7% taken by the ten largest. The sample was PBMCs. These receptors all come from a woman aged 18-35 years in good health and CMV-seropositive. Both conserved end residues are part of each CDR3. The D gene is left open where the match is weak. Rows give clone size only sometimes, using once, few, many, or a class for an expanded clone.

v_gene: TRBV13; abundance: .; d_gene: .; j_gene: TRBJ1-6; CDR3aa: CASSLGEARSPLHF; CDR3nt: TGTGCCAGCAGCTTAGGAGAGGCCAGATCACCCCTCCACTTT
v_gene: TRBV9; abundance: .; d_gene: TRBD2; j_gene: TRBJ2-1; CDR3aa: CASSALLAGGPGEQFF; CDR3nt: TGTGCCAGCAGCGCCCTACTAGCGGGGGGGCCCGGTGAGCAGTTCTTC
v_gene: TRBV4-2; abundance: .; d_gene: .; j_gene: TRBJ1-5; CDR3aa: CASSHPGEQPQHF; CDR3nt: TGTGCCAGCAGCCACCCTGGAGAACAGCCCCAGCATTTT
v_gene: TRBV7-2; abundance: .; d_gene: TRBD1; j_gene: TRBJ2-7; CDR3aa: CASSNPTGGATYEQYF; CDR3nt: TGTGCCAGCAGCAACCCGACAGGGGGCGCGACCTACGAGCAGTACTTC
v_gene: TRBV6-5; abundance: .; d_gene: .; j_gene: TRBJ1-2; CDR3aa: CASSYGGYTF; CDR3nt: TGTGCCAGCAGTTATGGCGGCTACACCTTC
v_gene: TRBV6-5; abundance: .; d_gene: .; j_gene: TRBJ2-1; CDR3aa: CASRQPGLSDNEQFF; CDR3nt: TGTGCCAGCAGACAACCGGGACTCTCAGACAATGAGCAGTTCTTC
v_gene: TRBV9; abundance: .; d_gene: .; j_gene: TRBJ2-3; CDR3aa: CASSILSGTPDTQYF; CDR3nt: TGTGCCAGCAGCATCCTTAGCGGAACGCCTGATACGCAGTATTTT
v_gene: TRBV5-4; abundance: .; d_gene: .; j_gene: TRBJ1-1; CDR3aa: CASSLGHVNTEAFF; CDR3nt: TGTGCCAGCAGCTTGGGACATGTGAACACTGAAGCTTTCTTT
v_gene: TRBV19; abundance: .; d_gene: .; j_gene: TRBJ2-1; CDR3aa: CASSIVRDNEQFF; CDR3nt: TGTGCCAGTAGTATAGTCAGGGACAATGAGCAGTTCTTC
v_gene: TRBV11-2; abundance: .; d_gene: TRBD1; j_gene: TRBJ2-1; CDR3aa: CASSLVTVTGTYNEQFF; CDR3nt: TGTGCCAGCAGCTTAGTAACCGTGACAGGGACCTACAATGAGCAGTTCTTC
v_gene: TRBV4-3; abundance: .; d_gene: .; j_gene: TRBJ2-1; CDR3aa: CASSQDPKGPGGYNEQFF; CDR3nt: TGCGCCAGCAGCCAAGATCCAAAAGGTCCCGGGGGATACAATGAGCAGTTCTTC
v_gene: TRBV7-9; abundance: .; d_gene: .; j_gene: TRBJ2-4; CDR3aa: CASSLGQALAKNIQYF; CDR3nt: TGTGCCAGCAGCTTAGGACAGGCGCTAGCCAAAAACATTCAGTACTTC
v_gene: TRBV13; abundance: .; d_gene: .; j_gene: TRBJ1-2; CDR3aa: CASTPHRTSILHGYTF; CDR3nt: TGTGCCAGCACCCCCCACCGTACTTCCATTCTACATGGCTACACCTTC
v_gene: TRBV18; abundance: .; d_gene: TRBD1; j_gene: TRBJ1-4; CDR3aa: CASSPLGTGSEKLFF; CDR3nt: TGTGCCAGCTCACCACTAGGGACAGGGTCGGAAAAACTGTTTTTT
v_gene: TRBV7-8; abundance: .; d_gene: .; j_gene: TRBJ2-7; CDR3aa: CASSQLYRELSYEQYF; CDR3nt: TGTGCCAGCAGTCAACTATACAGGGAACTCTCCTACGAGCAGTACTTC
v_gene: TRBV28; abundance: .; d_gene: .; j_gene: TRBJ1-5; CDR3aa: CASTSQGQPQHF; CDR3nt: TGTGCCAGCACATCACAGGGTCAGCCCCAGCATTTT
v_gene: TRBV10-2; abundance: .; d_gene: TRBD1; j_gene: TRBJ1-5; CDR3aa: CASSERAPGQQSWPQHF; CDR3nt: TGCGCCAGCAGTGAAAGGGCCCCGGGACAGCAAAGTTGGCCCCAGCATTTT
v_gene: TRBV6-1; abundance: .; d_gene: .; j_gene: TRBJ1-5; CDR3aa: CASLGAGGGGQPQHF; CDR3nt: TGTGCCAGCTTGGGGGCTGGTGGGGGCGGTCAGCCCCAGCATTTT
v_gene: TRBV27; abundance: .; d_gene: .; j_gene: TRBJ2-1; CDR3aa: CASSSRRSKNEQFF; CDR3nt: TGTGCCAGCAGTTCGAGGAGGAGTAAAAATGAGCAGTTCTTC
v_gene: TRBV28; abundance: .; d_gene: TRBD2; j_gene: TRBJ2-3; CDR3aa: CASKATSGRARDTQYF; CDR3nt: TGTGCCAGCAAAGCTACTAGCGGGAGGGCCAGAGATACGCAGTATTTT
v_gene: TRBV10-3; abundance: once; d_gene: .; j_gene: TRBJ2-7; CDR3aa: CAIVSPGSYEQYF; CDR3nt: TGTGCCATCGTCTCTCCGGGTTCCTACGAGCAGTACTTC
v_gene: TRBV27; abundance: once; d_gene: TRBD1; j_gene: TRBJ1-2; CDR3aa: CASRRETGGGYTF; CDR3nt: TGTGCCAGCAGGAGGGAGACAGGGGGGGGCTACACCTTC
v_gene: TRBV30; abundance: .; d_gene: .; j_gene: TRBJ1-5; CDR3aa: CAWSKRPGDNQPQHF; CDR3nt: TGTGCCTGGAGTAAACGACCGGGGGACAATCAGCCCCAGCATTTT
v_gene: TRBV7-9; abundance: .; d_gene: TRBD2; j_gene: TRBJ2-1; CDR3aa: CASSPALSKSRRGGSEQFF; CDR3nt: TGTGCCAGCAGCCCTGCTCTGTCGAAGTCGAGGCGGGGGGGCAGTGAGCAGTTCTTC
v_gene: TRBV5-1; abundance: .; d_gene: .; j_gene: TRBJ1-4; CDR3aa: CASSLSGGGDEKLFF; CDR3nt: TGCGCCAGCAGCTTGAGTGGGGGAGGAGATGAAAAACTGTTTTTT
v_gene: TRBV4-3; abundance: .; d_gene: .; j_gene: TRBJ2-2; CDR3aa: CASSQAPRVGELFF; CDR3nt: TGCGCCAGCAGCCAAGCCCCCCGGGTCGGGGAGCTGTTTTTT
v_gene: TRBV18; abundance: once; d_gene: .; j_gene: TRBJ2-2; CDR3aa: CASSLRYRAGELFF; CDR3nt: TGTGCCAGCTCACTACGATATCGGGCCGGGGAGCTGTTTTTT
v_gene: TRBV6-1; abundance: .; d_gene: TRBD2; j_gene: TRBJ2-1; CDR3aa: CASRTSGSYEQFF; CDR3nt: TGTGCCAGCAGGACTAGCGGGAGCTATGAGCAGTTCTTC
v_gene: TRBV19; abundance: .; d_gene: .; j_gene: TRBJ1-5; CDR3aa: CASSIEGHQYNQPQHF; CDR3nt: TGTGCCAGTAGTATTGAGGGACACCAATACAATCAGCCCCAGCATTTT
v_gene: TRBV19; abundance: .; d_gene: .; j_gene: TRBJ1-4; CDR3aa: CASSGTLIEKLFF; CDR3nt: TGTGCCAGTAGCGGGACATTAATTGAAAAACTGTTTTTT
v_gene: TRBV12-5; abundance: .; d_gene: .; j_gene: TRBJ1-6; CDR3aa: CTTLAQGGYNSPLHF; CDR3nt: TGTACAACCCTCGCCCAGGGAGGATATAATTCACCCCTCCACTTT
v_gene: TRBV15; abundance: .; d_gene: .; j_gene: TRBJ1-5; CDR3aa: CATSREEGNQPQHF; CDR3nt: TGTGCCACCAGCAGGGAGGAGGGGAATCAGCCCCAGCATTTT
v_gene: TRBV28; abundance: .; d_gene: .; j_gene: TRBJ2-1; CDR3aa: CASSLLGPAAYNEQFF; CDR3nt: TGTGCCAGCAGTTTGTTGGGGCCCGCGGCCTACAATGAGCAGTTCTTC
v_gene: TRBV5-6; abundance: .; d_gene: .; j_gene: TRBJ1-1; CDR3aa: CASSVELNTEAFF; CDR3nt: TGTGCCAGCAGCGTGGAACTCAACACTGAAGCTTTCTTT
v_gene: TRBV19; abundance: .; d_gene: TRBD2; j_gene: TRBJ2-1; CDR3aa: CASSIGLAGAYNEQFF; CDR3nt: TGTGCCAGTAGCATAGGGCTAGCGGGAGCCTACAATGAGCAGTTCTTC
v_gene: TRBV30; abundance: .; d_gene: TRBD1; j_gene: TRBJ1-5; CDR3aa: CAWSVPGGLNQPQHF; CDR3nt: TGTGCCTGGAGTGTCCCAGGGGGCCTCAATCAGCCCCAGCATTTT
v_gene: TRBV30; abundance: .; d_gene: .; j_gene: TRBJ2-5; CDR3aa: CAWLGHPGETQYF; CDR3nt: TGTGCCTGGCTCGGACACCCCGGCGAGACCCAGTACTTC
v_gene: TRBV28; abundance: .; d_gene: .; j_gene: TRBJ1-2; CDR3aa: CASSFGRSYGYTF; CDR3nt: TGTGCCAGCAGTTTTGGTAGGAGTTATGGCTACACCTTC
v_gene: TRBV29-1; abundance: .; d_gene: .; j_gene: TRBJ1-3; CDR3aa: CSVKGGENTIYF; CDR3nt: TGCAGCGTTAAAGGGGGAGAAAACACCATATATTTT
v_gene: TRBV6-1; abundance: .; d_gene: TRBD1; j_gene: TRBJ1-1; CDR3aa: CASSDTGGDWLNTEAFF; CDR3nt: TGTGCCAGCAGTGATACAGGGGGAGATTGGTTGAACACTGAAGCTTTCTTT
v_gene: TRBV29-1; abundance: once; d_gene: .; j_gene: TRBJ1-1; CDR3aa: CSGRVDAEAFF; CDR3nt: TGCAGCGGGAGGGTGGATGCTGAAGCTTTCTTT
v_gene: TRBV19; abundance: .; d_gene: .; j_gene: TRBJ2-7; CDR3aa: CASSKGFRGTYEQYF; CDR3nt: TGTGCCAGTAGTAAGGGGTTTAGGGGAACCTACGAGCAGTACTTC
v_gene: TRBV30; abundance: once; d_gene: .; j_gene: TRBJ1-6; CDR3aa: CAWSVLAGSGSPLHF; CDR3nt: TGTGCCTGGAGTGTATTGGCAGGGTCGGGTTCACCCCTCCACTTT
v_gene: TRBV4-1; abundance: .; d_gene: TRBD1; j_gene: TRBJ1-1; CDR3aa: CASSPLPGQGARTEAFF; CDR3nt: TGCGCCAGCAGCCCTCTCCCGGGACAGGGGGCGAGAACTGAAGCTTTCTTT
v_gene: TRBV4-2; abundance: .; d_gene: .; j_gene: TRBJ2-3; CDR3aa: CASSPRVTGRTDTQYF; CDR3nt: TGTGCCAGCAGCCCGAGAGTCACAGGGAGAACAGATACGCAGTATTTT
v_gene: TRBV19; abundance: .; d_gene: TRBD2; j_gene: TRBJ2-1; CDR3aa: CASSMREGHEQFF; CDR3nt: TGTGCCAGTAGTATGCGGGAGGGCCACGAGCAGTTCTTC
v_gene: TRBV29-1; abundance: .; d_gene: TRBD1; j_gene: TRBJ2-2; CDR3aa: CSVEQGVRTGELFF; CDR3nt: TGCAGCGTTGAACAGGGGGTGAGGACCGGGGAGCTGTTTTTT
v_gene: TRBV28; abundance: .; d_gene: TRBD2; j_gene: TRBJ2-7; CDR3aa: CASCWAGGRTAQYF; CDR3nt: TGTGCCAGCTGCTGGGCGGGAGGGCGGACAGCGCAGTACTTC
v_gene: TRBV5-4; abundance: .; d_gene: TRBD1; j_gene: TRBJ2-1; CDR3aa: CASSEPDRVGEQFF; CDR3nt: TGTGCCAGCAGCGAGCCGGACAGGGTAGGTGAGCAGTTCTTC
v_gene: TRBV18; abundance: .; d_gene: TRBD2; j_gene: TRBJ2-3; CDR3aa: CASSPATSVPSTDTQYF; CDR3nt: TGTGCCAGCTCACCAGCGACTAGCGTTCCTAGCACAGATACGCAGTATTTT
v_gene: TRBV4-1; abundance: .; d_gene: .; j_gene: TRBJ2-5; CDR3aa: CASSQVARRGGVETQYF; CDR3nt: TGCGCCAGCAGCCAAGTCGCTCGGCGAGGAGGGGTGGAGACCCAGTACTTC
v_gene: TRBV4-3; abundance: .; d_gene: TRBD1; j_gene: TRBJ1-2; CDR3aa: CASSSLDREDYGYTF; CDR3nt: TGCGCCAGCAGTTCATTAGACAGGGAGGACTATGGCTACACCTTC
v_gene: TRBV18; abundance: .; d_gene: .; j_gene: TRBJ2-5; CDR3aa: CASSPRGGEAQTQYF; CDR3nt: TGTGCCAGCTCACCACGAGGTGGAGAGGCCCAGACCCAGTACTTC
v_gene: TRBV7-8; abundance: .; d_gene: .; j_gene: TRBJ2-7; CDR3aa: CASSSARGQIYEQYF; CDR3nt: TGTGCCAGCAGCTCGGCCCGGGGACAAATTTACGAGCAGTACTTC
v_gene: TRBV4-1; abundance: once; d_gene: TRBD2; j_gene: TRBJ2-5; CDR3aa: CASSQGLLAAAQETQYF; CDR3nt: TGCGCCAGCAGCCAAGGGCTACTAGCGGCGGCCCAAGAGACCCAGTACTTC
v_gene: TRBV9; abundance: once; d_gene: .; j_gene: TRBJ2-3; CDR3aa: CASSAAGGGGADTQYF; CDR3nt: TGTGCCAGCAGCGCAGCCGGGGGCGGGGGAGCAGATACGCAGTATTTT
v_gene: TRBV19; abundance: .; d_gene: TRBD1; j_gene: TRBJ1-2; CDR3aa: CASSMRTGPNGYTF; CDR3nt: TGTGCCAGTAGTATGCGGACAGGGCCCAATGGCTACACCTTC
v_gene: TRBV7-2; abundance: .; d_gene: .; j_gene: TRBJ2-5; CDR3aa: CASSSRGGDVETQYF; CDR3nt: TGTGCCAGCAGCTCCCGTGGCGGGGATGTCGAGACCCAGTACTTC
v_gene: TRBV6-5; abundance: .; d_gene: .; j_gene: TRBJ1-3; CDR3aa: CASSKGVGGNTIYF; CDR3nt: TGTGCCAGCAGTAAGGGGGTAGGAGGAAACACCATATATTTT